These 27 T cell receptor beta chains originate from one sample sequenced in a study of blood T cell repertoires in COVID-19. Measured with immunoSEQ multiplex PCR; TCRdb has only the in-frame clones, and not every one. The repertoire holds over 60,000 clones, with roughly 83% as singletons. Sample: peripheral blood. These receptors were taken from a middle-aged man with COVID-19, enrolled during active disease.

J is TRBJ2-5 and V is TRBV4-2; 7 bases agree with TRBD2. CDR3 length equals 17 residues. Germline lookup yields CDR1 LGHNA and CDR2 YNFKEQ. V was pared by 0 bases and J by 3 bases, with 10 bases of the junction left unmatched. The CDR3 DNA sequence: TGTGCCAGCAGCCAAGAGTCTAGCGGTCGATGGGAAGAGACCCAGTACTTC. The encoded protein is CASSQESSGRWEETQYF.

V gene TRBV4-1 combines with J gene TRBJ2-7, with no clear D. The CDR3 runs to 17 residues. V lost 0 bases and J 2 bases, leaving 17 bases between the germline ends. The V gene's germline CDR1 is MGHRA and CDR2 YSYEKL. The CDR3 DNA follows: TGCGCCAGCAGCCAAGATAAAGAGACACCTTACCCCTACGAGCAGTACTTC. Translation: CASSQDKETPYPYEQYF.

The chain carries TRBV3-1 (or the pseudogene TRBV3-2) and TRBJ2-5; TRBD1 might be the D (5 bases). Trimming cost V 0 bases and J 2 bases, with 13 bases left between them. The CDR3 is 16 amino acids. Germline V lookup: CDR1 LGHDT, CDR2 YNNKEL (reference sequence). The DNA of the CDR3 is TGTGCCAGCAGCCAAGATCTCAGGGCCGCTCAAGAGACCCAGTACTTC. It specifies CASSQDLRAAQETQYF.

This clone was observed a single time. The chain employs TRBV5-8 and TRBJ2-1; 7 bases match TRBD1. Looked up from germline, CDR1 is SGHTS and CDR2 is YDEGEE. This CDR3 has 15 amino acids. The V and J ends lost 2 bases and 6 bases, in that order; junction bases with no gene match: 8. This chain's CDR3 is CASSFRGQASNEQFF. CDR3 nucleotides: TGTGCCAGCAGCTTTAGAGGACAGGCGAGCAATGAGCAGTTCTTC.

The chain carries TRBV30 and TRBJ1-5, with 9 bases lining up with TRBD1. The CDR3 has 14 amino acids. CDR1 is GTSNPN and CDR2 is SVGIG in the germline V gene (reference sequence). The junction had 5 bases not matched to a gene; V was cut back by 4 bases and J by 4 bases. The CDR3 sequence: CAWNYRGRNQPQHF. In DNA form, the CDR3 reads TGTGCCTGGAATTACAGGGGGCGGAATCAGCCCCAGCATTTT.

For the CDR3, the DNA is TGTGCCAGCAGCGCCCGACAGGGGACTAGCGAGACCCAGTACTTC. Its translation is CASSARQGTSETQYF. The V and J genes are TRBV11-2 and TRBJ2-5; TRBD2 is a possible D gene (9 bases). The CDR3 loop spans 15 amino acids. Germline CDR1 is SGHAT and CDR2 is FQNNGV. V was trimmed by 5 bases and J by 5 bases, leaving 18 bases between them. The full variable domain, its missing parts supplied by reference TRBV11-2 and TRBJ2-5, is EAGVAQSPRYKIIEKRQSVAFWCNPISGHATLYWYQQILGQGPKLLIQFQNNGVVDDSQLPKDRFSAERLKGVDSTLKIQPAKLEDSAVYLCASSARQGTSETQYFGPGTRLLVL.

The rearrangement uses TRBV11-2 and TRBJ2-7, with TRBD1 matching over 8 bases. The CDR3 contains 14 residues. J lost 2 bases, V lost 2 bases, and 2 bases had no gene match. Per the germline V gene, CDR1 is SGHAT and CDR2 is FQNNGV. The CDR3 DNA reads TGTGCCAGCAGCTTACCAGGGGGCACCTACGAGCAGTACTTC. Encoded protein: CASSLPGGTYEQYF. The full variable domain, with the rest looked up from reference TRBV11-2 and TRBJ2-7, is EAGVAQSPRYKIIEKRQSVAFWCNPISGHATLYWYQQILGQGPKLLIQFQNNGVVDDSQLPKDRFSAERLKGVDSTLKIQPAKLEDSAVYLCASSLPGGTYEQYFGPGTRLTVT.

The V call is TRBV6-5, the J call TRBJ2-7; the match to TRBD2 covers 11 bases. Trimming cost V 6 bases and J 4 bases; bases outside gene matches: 5. Looked up from germline, CDR1 is MNHEY and CDR2 is SVGAGI. This CDR3 region has 14 residues. CDR3 loop: CASRPGLAVYEQYF. In DNA, the CDR3 is TGTGCCAGCAGGCCGGGACTAGCGGTATACGAGCAGTACTTC.

This sequence joins TRBV5-4 and TRBJ2-3; no definite D call. CDR1 and CDR2 from the germline V gene are SGHNT and YYREEE (reference sequence). V lost 4 bases and J lost 5, with 11 bases in between. The CDR3 loop spans 13 amino acids. The CDR3 sequence is CASSLPHLDTQYF. The DNA of the CDR3 is TGTGCCAGCAGCCTACCTCACCTAGATACGCAGTATTTT.

This rearrangement joins TRBV19 to TRBJ1-1; 7 bases fit TRBD1. The V and J ends lost 6 bases and 7 bases, in that order; junction bases with no gene match: 2. Per germline, CDR1 LNHDA and CDR2 SQIVND (reference sequence). The CDR3 is made up of 11 amino acids. The CDR3 loop is CASRQGIEAFF. For the CDR3, the DNA is TGTGCCAGTAGACAGGGGATTGAAGCTTTCTTT.

The V call is TRBV9, the J call TRBJ2-7, with 7 nucleotides matching TRBD1. CDR3 size: 14 residues. V shed 2 bases, J shed 2 bases, and the junction held 4 bases outside the gene matches. The germline V gene has CDR1 SGDLS and CDR2 YYNGEE. The CDR3 sequence: CASSVGTDPYEQYF. In nucleotides, the CDR3 is TGTGCCAGCAGCGTTGGGACAGATCCCTACGAGCAGTACTTC. Full variable domain (remainder filled in from reference TRBV9 and TRBJ2-7): DSGVTQTPKHLITATGQRVTLRCSPRSGDLSVYWYQQSLDQGLQFLIQYYNGEERAKGNILERFSAQQFPDLHSELNLSSLELGDSALYFCASSVGTDPYEQYFGPGTRLTVT.

The rearrangement joins TRBV6-1 to TRBJ2-2, with no clear D. CDR3 size: 13 residues. Per germline, CDR1 MNHNS and CDR2 SASEGT. With 0 bases removed from V and 8 bases from J, the gap between germline ends came to 7 bases. CDR3 sequence reads: CASSEAARGELFF. CDR3 sequence (DNA): TGTGCCAGCAGTGAAGCGGCGCGGGGGGAGCTGTTTTTT.

This rearrangement joins TRBV15 to TRBJ2-3; 7 bases are a match to TRBD2. The CDR3 spans 14 residues. The junction had 6 bases not matched to a gene; V was cut back by 5 bases and J by 4 bases. Germline CDR1 is LNHNV and CDR2 is YYDKDF (reference sequence). CDR3 region: CATSPRLAADTQYF. In nucleotides, the CDR3 is TGTGCCACCAGCCCCCGACTAGCTGCAGATACGCAGTATTTT.

V and J are TRBV20-1 and TRBJ2-5, with D perhaps TRBD2 (5 bases). This CDR3 has 11 residues. Trimming took 3 bases from V and 9 from J, leaving 11 bases between them. Germline CDR1 DFQATT, CDR2 SNEGSKA (reference sequence). The CDR3 loop is CSASWSGAQYF. The DNA of the CDR3 is TGCAGTGCTAGTTGGTCCGGGGCCCAGTACTTC.

The chain employs TRBV28 and TRBJ2-7; weak D call: TRBD1 (6 bases). V was trimmed by 8 bases and J by 3 bases, leaving 14 bases between them. CDR1 is MDHEN and CDR2 is SYDVKM in the germline V gene. The CDR3 has 13 residues. The CDR3 sequence: CASGRGQFYEQYF. The CDR3 nucleotides are TGTGCCAGCGGTCGAGGACAGTTCTACGAGCAGTACTTC.

This sequence joins TRBV6-5 and TRBJ2-7; TRBD1 matches at 8 bases. Germline V gene data show CDR1 as MNHEY and CDR2 as SVGAGI. The length of the CDR3 is 15 residues. V shed 5 bases, J shed 4 bases, and the junction held 10 bases outside the gene matches. CDR3 sequence: CASSPGTGQHYEQYF. The CDR3 DNA sequence: TGTGCCAGCAGTCCCGGGACAGGCCAACATTACGAGCAGTACTTC.

This clone was counted once. The V and J genes are TRBV28 and TRBJ1-2; D gene unclear. Between the trimmed V and J ends, which lost 5 bases and 3 bases, there was a span of 10 bases. The CDR3 consists of 13 residues. The germline gives CDR1 MDHEN, CDR2 SYDVKM. DNA for the CDR3: TGTGCCAGCAGTCCGATAGCTTACTATGGCTACACCTTC. It codes for CASSPIAYYGYTF.

V gene TRBV28 combines with J gene TRBJ2-1; D possibly corresponds to TRBD2 (6 bases). The CDR3 runs 14 residues. From germline, CDR1 is MDHEN and CDR2 SYDVKM. The V end lost 3 bases, the J end lost 1 base, and 7 bases lay between the germline ends. CDR3 nucleotide sequence: TGTGCCAGCAGTTTGGGGGGTTCCTACAATGAGCAGTTCTTC. Translation gives CASSLGGSYNEQFF.

This chain joins TRBV18 and TRBJ2-3; TRBD2 matches at 9 bases. The CDR3 sequence is 17 residues long. V lost 3 bases to trimming and J lost 4 bases; unmatched junction nucleotides: 11. Germline loops: CDR1 KGHSH, CDR2 LQKENI. The CDR3 bases are TGTGCCAGCTCACCCCGCGGGGGGGCAACCGTCGCAGATACGCAGTATTTT. Translation: CASSPRGGATVADTQYF.

The V gene is TRBV6-2 or TRBV6-3, the J gene TRBJ2-1; maybe TRBD2 (5 bases). The CDR3 length is 15 residues. With 6 bases removed from V and 5 bases from J, the gap between germline ends came to 17 bases. The germline V gene encodes CDR1 MNHEY and CDR2 SVGEGT. The CDR3 is CASSPLLGEHNEQFF. The CDR3 bases are TGTGCCAGCAGCCCATTACTCGGGGAACACAATGAGCAGTTCTTC.

The chain joins TRBV4-2 to TRBJ2-1, with 8 positions matching TRBD2. The CDR3 contains 16 residues. Looked up from germline, CDR1 is LGHNA and CDR2 is YNFKEQ. V shed 1 base and J 3 bases; nucleotides not matched to a gene: 5. Here the CDR3 reads CASSQGLAGFYNEQFF. The CDR3 nucleotides are TGTGCCAGCAGCCAAGGTCTAGCGGGTTTCTACAATGAGCAGTTCTTC.

The rearrangement uses TRBV7-9 and TRBJ2-3, with D possibly being TRBD1 (6 bases). The CDR3 is made up of 15 amino acids. The germline V and J ends were trimmed by 2 bases and 3 bases, with 12 bases remaining between them. Germline CDR1 SEHNR, CDR2 FQNEAQ (reference sequence). CDR3 DNA sequence: TGTGCCAGCAGCTTATCAACCGGACAGACAGATACGCAGTATTTT. As protein: CASSLSTGQTDTQYF.

This chain joins TRBV25-1 and TRBJ2-1; no reliable D call. This CDR3 has 14 residues. V lost 1 base and J lost 10, with 14 bases in between. Germline V gene sequence: CDR1 MGHDK, CDR2 SYGVNS. CDR3 amino acids: CASSESHSASEQFF. For the CDR3, the DNA is TGTGCCAGCAGTGAATCCCACTCCGCGTCGGAGCAGTTCTTC.

V usage is TRBV5-4 and J usage is TRBJ1-2; possibly TRBD1 for D (5 bases). Trimming pared 4 bases from V and 1 base from J, leaving 8 bases between. This CDR3 region has 13 residues. Germline values: CDR1 SGHNT, CDR2 YYREEE (reference sequence). CDR3 amino acids: CASSLTDNYGYTF. For the CDR3, the DNA is TGTGCCAGCAGCCTGACAGATAACTATGGCTACACCTTC.

The genes are TRBV24-1 and TRBJ2-4; perhaps TRBD2 as D (5 bases). CDR3 length: 16 residues. Germline CDR1 KGHDR, CDR2 SFDVKD. V was shortened by 4 bases and J by 3 bases, with 15 bases between the two germline ends. For the CDR3, the DNA is TGTGCCACCAGTGACAAGAAGGCCGGGGACAAAAACATTCAGTACTTC. Translated: CATSDKKAGDKNIQYF.

CDR3 loop: CAIRGQGNTEAFF. The CDR3 DNA reads TGTGCCATCAGGGGACAGGGGAACACTGAAGCTTTCTTT. The chain recombines TRBV10-3 with TRBJ1-1; 9 bases agree with TRBD1. The CDR3 loop spans 13 amino acids. Germline V gives CDR1 ENHRY, CDR2 SYGVKD. V lost 6 bases and J lost 1; bases outside the gene matches: 0.

The chain uses TRBV9 and TRBJ1-2, with 12 bases lining up with TRBD1. This CDR3 has 15 residues. With V trimmed by 4 bases and J by 7 bases, 8 bases remained unmatched. Germline-derived CDR1 and CDR2 are SGDLS and YYNGEE. The CDR3 nucleotides read TGTGCCAGCAGCCGCGAGGGACAGGGGGCCTTTGGCTACACCTTC. It translates to CASSREGQGAFGYTF.